This record concerns one TCR beta chain sequence. The data were taken from a study of blood T cell repertoires in COVID-19. Overall study: Samples came from the United States, Italy and Spain, spanning acute and convalescent COVID-19. From T cells, B-cell-depleted T cells, or PBMCs came the material, which was cDNA or gDNA.

In the source study's methods: The authors estimated nucleated cell counts from reference gene primer amplification. Measured with immunoSEQ multiplex PCR; TCRdb has only the in-frame clones, and not every one. V, J and clone size derive from that table, while D and trimming were established from the DNA sequence. This sample has 150,000 to 200,000 clones, with 89% found just once. With V trimmed by 4 bases and J by 1 base, 9 bases remained unmatched. Germline V gene lookup returns CDR1 SNHLY and CDR2 FYNNEI. The length of the CDR3 is 16 residues. This TCR was recovered from a man between 60 and 70 years old with acute or convalescent COVID-19. Source material: peripheral blood. V and J are TRBV2 and TRBJ2-7; TRBD1 matches at 8 bases. CDR3 protein: CASSALGQAKSYEQYF. In DNA form, the CDR3 reads TGTGCCAGCAGTGCCCTGGGACAGGCCAAATCCTACGAGCAGTACTTC.